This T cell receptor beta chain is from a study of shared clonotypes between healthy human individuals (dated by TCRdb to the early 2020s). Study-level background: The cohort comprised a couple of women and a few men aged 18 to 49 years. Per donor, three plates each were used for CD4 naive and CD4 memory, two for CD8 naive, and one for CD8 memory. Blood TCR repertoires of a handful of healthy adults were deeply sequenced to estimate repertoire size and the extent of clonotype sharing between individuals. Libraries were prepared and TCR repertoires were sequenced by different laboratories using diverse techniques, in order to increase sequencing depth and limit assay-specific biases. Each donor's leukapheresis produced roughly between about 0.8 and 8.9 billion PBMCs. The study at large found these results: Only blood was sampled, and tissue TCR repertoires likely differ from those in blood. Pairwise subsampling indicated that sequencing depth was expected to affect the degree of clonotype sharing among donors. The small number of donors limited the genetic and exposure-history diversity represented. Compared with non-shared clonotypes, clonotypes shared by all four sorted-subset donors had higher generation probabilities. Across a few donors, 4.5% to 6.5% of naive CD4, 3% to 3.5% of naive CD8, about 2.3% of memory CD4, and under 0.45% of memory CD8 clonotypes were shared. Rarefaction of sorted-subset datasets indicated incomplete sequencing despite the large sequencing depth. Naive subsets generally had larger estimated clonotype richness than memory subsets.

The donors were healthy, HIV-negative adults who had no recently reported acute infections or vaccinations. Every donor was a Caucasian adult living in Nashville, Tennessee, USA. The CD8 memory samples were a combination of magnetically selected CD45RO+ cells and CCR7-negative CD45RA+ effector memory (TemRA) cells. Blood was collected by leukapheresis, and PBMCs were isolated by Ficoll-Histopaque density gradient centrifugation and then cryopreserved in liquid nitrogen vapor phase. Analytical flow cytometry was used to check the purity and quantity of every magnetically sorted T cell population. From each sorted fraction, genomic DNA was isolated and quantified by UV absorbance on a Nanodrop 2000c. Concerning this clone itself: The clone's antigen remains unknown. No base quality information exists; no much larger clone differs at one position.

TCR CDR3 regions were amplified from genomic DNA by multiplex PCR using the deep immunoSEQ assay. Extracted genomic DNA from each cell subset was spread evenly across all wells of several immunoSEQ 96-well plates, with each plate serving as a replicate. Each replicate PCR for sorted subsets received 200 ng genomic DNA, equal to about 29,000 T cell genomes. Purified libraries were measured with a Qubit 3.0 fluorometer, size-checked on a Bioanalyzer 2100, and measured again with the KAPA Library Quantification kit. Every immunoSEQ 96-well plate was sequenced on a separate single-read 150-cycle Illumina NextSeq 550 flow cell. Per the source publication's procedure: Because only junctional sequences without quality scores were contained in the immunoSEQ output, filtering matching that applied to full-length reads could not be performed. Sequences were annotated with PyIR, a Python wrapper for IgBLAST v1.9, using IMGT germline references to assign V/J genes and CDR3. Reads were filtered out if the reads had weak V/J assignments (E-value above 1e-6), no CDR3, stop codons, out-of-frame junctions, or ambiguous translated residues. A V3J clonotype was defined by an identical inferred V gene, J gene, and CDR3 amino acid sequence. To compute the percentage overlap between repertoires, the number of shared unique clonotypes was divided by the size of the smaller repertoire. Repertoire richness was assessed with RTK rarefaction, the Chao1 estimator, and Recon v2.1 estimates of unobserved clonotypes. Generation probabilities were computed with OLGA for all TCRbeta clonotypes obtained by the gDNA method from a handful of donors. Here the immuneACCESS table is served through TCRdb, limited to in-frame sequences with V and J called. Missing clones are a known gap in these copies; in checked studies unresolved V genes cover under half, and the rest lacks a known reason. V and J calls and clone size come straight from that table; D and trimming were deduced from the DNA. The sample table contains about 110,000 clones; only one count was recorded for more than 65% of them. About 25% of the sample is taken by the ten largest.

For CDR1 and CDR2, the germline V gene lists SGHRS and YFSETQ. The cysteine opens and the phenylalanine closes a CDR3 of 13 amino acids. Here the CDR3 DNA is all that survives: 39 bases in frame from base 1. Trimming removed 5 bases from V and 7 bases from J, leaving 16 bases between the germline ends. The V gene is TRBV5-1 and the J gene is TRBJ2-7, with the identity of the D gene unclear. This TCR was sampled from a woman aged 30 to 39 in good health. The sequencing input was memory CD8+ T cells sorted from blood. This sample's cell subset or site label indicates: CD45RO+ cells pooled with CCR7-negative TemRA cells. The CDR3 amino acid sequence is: CASRLNDGEEQYF. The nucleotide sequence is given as TGCGCCAGCAGGTTAAACGACGGAGAGGAGCAGTACTTC. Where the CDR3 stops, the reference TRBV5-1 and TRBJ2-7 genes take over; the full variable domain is KAGVTQTPRYLIKTRGQQVTLSCSPISGHRSVSWYQQTPGQGLQFLFEYFSETQRNKGNFPGRFSGRQFSNSRSEMNVSTLELGDSALYLCASRLNDGEEQYFGPGTRLTVT.